Listed below are T cell receptor beta chains from one sample, sequenced in a study of blood T cell repertoires in COVID-19. Assay: immunoSEQ multiplex PCR; the TCRdb copy retains only in-frame clones and omits some. There are about 200,000 clones in the sample; about four fifths occur only once, and 6% to 8% lies in the top ten. Material: PBMCs or T cells enriched from blood (not recorded which). The receptors were sampled from a man between 40 and 49 years old who had recovered from COVID-19. The CDR3 runs from the conserved cysteine through the conserved F or W. The D gene is left open where the match is weak. Not every row has a clone size; where given, it reads once, few, many or a size class.

v_gene	abundance	j_gene	d_gene	CDR3nt	CDR3aa
TRBV12-3/TRBV12-4	NA	TRBJ1-2	NA	TGTGCCAGCAGTTTTGACACATTTGGCTACACCTTC	CASSFDTFGYTF
TRBV5-6	NA	TRBJ1-6	NA	TGTGCCAGCAGCTTAACCCGGGATAATTCACCCCTCCACTTT	CASSLTRDNSPLHF
TRBV5-1	NA	TRBJ1-1	TRBD1	TGCGCCAGCAGCTTGGATACAGGGGACACTGAAGCTTTCTTT	CASSLDTGDTEAFF
TRBV5-6	NA	TRBJ2-7	TRBD1	TGTGCCAGCAGCTTGCGGAGACAGGGGGGCGAGCAGTACTTC	CASSLRRQGGEQYF
TRBV24-1	NA	TRBJ2-1	TRBD2	TGTGCCACCAGAGTACTAGCGGGGTTTAAAAATGAGCAGTTCTTC	CATRVLAGFKNEQFF
TRBV28	NA	TRBJ2-7	TRBD1	TGTGCCAGCAGTTCTTCCGACAGGGTAATAGACGAGCAGTACTTC	CASSSSDRVIDEQYF
TRBV6-5	NA	TRBJ1-1	TRBD1	TGTGCCAGCAGTTCAGGGGGCGGGACTGAAGCTTTCTTT	CASSSGGGTEAFF
TRBV15	NA	TRBJ2-3	TRBD1	TGTGCCACCAGCAGGGACAGGGGGATTGGGGCAGATACGCAGTATTTT	CATSRDRGIGADTQYF
TRBV7-9	NA	TRBJ2-7	NA	TGTGCCAGCAGCTTAGCTGGACAAGCCTACGAGCAGTACTTC	CASSLAGQAYEQYF
TRBV4-1	NA	TRBJ1-3	NA	TGCGCCAGCAGCCAACCCGGATCAGGGTTGTCTGGAAACACCATATATTTT	CASSQPGSGLSGNTIYF
TRBV6-5	once	TRBJ1-1	TRBD1	TGTGCCAGCTCCAACAGGGGTGGGGGCACTGAAGCTTTCTTT	CASSNRGGGTEAFF
TRBV12-5	NA	TRBJ2-7	NA	TGTGCTATTCGGCAGACAGAATTCTACGAGCAGTACTTC	CAIRQTEFYEQYF
TRBV2	NA	TRBJ2-2	NA	TGTGCCAGCAGCGGGGGTGGGCCCGGGGAGCTGTTTTTT	CASSGGGPGELFF
TRBV6-5	NA	TRBJ1-5	NA	TGTGCCGCCTCGGACGGGGTAGGGCAGCCCCAGCATTTT	CAASDGVGQPQHF
TRBV18	NA	TRBJ2-3	TRBD1	TGTGCCAGCTCACTCGGGACAGGGCGGGATACGCAGTATTTT	CASSLGTGRDTQYF
TRBV19	NA	TRBJ1-2	TRBD1	TGTGCCAGTAGTCCGACAGGGAGTACCTATGGCTACACCTTC	CASSPTGSTYGYTF
TRBV6-6	NA	TRBJ2-7	TRBD1	TGTGCCAGCAGGTCTACAGGGGGCTGGTACTTC	CASRSTGGWYF
TRBV19	few	TRBJ2-7	NA	TGTGCCAGTAGTATAGCGCTTATCCGGCGGAGGGGCCTCGTCTACGAGCAGTACTTC	CASSIALIRRRGLVYEQYF
TRBV7-2	NA	TRBJ2-3	TRBD2	TGTGCCAGCAGCTCCACGGCTAGCGGGGCGGGAGATACGCAGTATTTT	CASSSTASGAGDTQYF
TRBV19	NA	TRBJ1-2	NA	TGTGCCAGTACCACCAAAGCATGGAACTATGGCTACACCTTC	CASTTKAWNYGYTF
TRBV7-9	NA	TRBJ1-1	TRBD1	TGTGCCAGCAGCTATCAGACAGGGCTGGGCACTGAAGCTTTCTTT	CASSYQTGLGTEAFF
TRBV9	NA	TRBJ2-3	NA	TGTGCCAGCAGCATAACGGGGGGCACAGATACGCAGTATTTT	CASSITGGTDTQYF
TRBV5-4	NA	TRBJ2-1	TRBD1	TGTGCCAGCAGCTTACCGGGACAGCCCTACAATGAGCAGTTCTTC	CASSLPGQPYNEQFF
TRBV5-4	NA	TRBJ1-2	NA	TGTGCCAGCAGCTTCAAGGGAGGGAATGGCTACACCTTC	CASSFKGGNGYTF
TRBV5-4	NA	TRBJ1-3	TRBD1	TGTGCCAGCAGCTCGCTGGGGACAGGCCATGCGAACACCATATATTTT	CASSSLGTGHANTIYF
TRBV5-6	NA	TRBJ2-3	NA	TGTGCCAGCAGCTTGCCCCCCGGTACGCAGTATTTT	CASSLPPGTQYF
TRBV6-5	NA	TRBJ2-7	NA	TGTGCCAGCATCACCAACAGGGCGGGCTCCTACGAGCAGTACTTC	CASITNRAGSYEQYF
TRBV12-3/TRBV12-4	NA	TRBJ1-5	NA	TGTGCCAGCAATACAGGGTTAGGTCAGCCCCAGCATTTT	CASNTGLGQPQHF
TRBV28	NA	TRBJ2-1	TRBD2	TGTGCCACCACTAGACTAGCGGGGGACAATGAGCAGTTCTTC	CATTRLAGDNEQFF
TRBV2	NA	TRBJ1-4	NA	TGTGCCAGCAAGTGGCAGGAAACTAATGAAAAACTGTTTTTT	CASKWQETNEKLFF
TRBV3-1/TRBV3-2	few	TRBJ1-2	NA	TGTGCCAGCAGCCACGCCGACAGGAGCTATGGCTACACCTTC	CASSHADRSYGYTF
TRBV7-9	NA	TRBJ2-7	TRBD1	TGTGCCAGCAGCTCGGCGGGACAGGGAGCGCCTCTGAACTTC	CASSSAGQGAPLNF
TRBV19	NA	TRBJ1-2	NA	TGTGCCAGTACCTCCGTGAGATCCTATGGCTACACCTTC	CASTSVRSYGYTF
TRBV5-1	NA	TRBJ2-1	TRBD2	TGCGCCAGCAGCCGCATCAGCGGGGGAGATTACAATGAGCAGTTCTTC	CASSRISGGDYNEQFF
TRBV7-2	NA	TRBJ1-2	TRBD1	TGTGCCCCGTGGGTGGGACAGGGCTCCGGCTACACCTTC	CAPWVGQGSGYTF
TRBV20-1	NA	TRBJ1-1	NA	TGCAGTGCTAGTACCGGTGACACTGAAGCTTTCTTT	CSASTGDTEAFF
TRBV9	NA	TRBJ1-2	TRBD1	TGTGCCAGCAGCCTTTTCTCCTTGGGACAGGGGGCAAATGGCTACACCTTC	CASSLFSLGQGANGYTF
TRBV5-1	NA	TRBJ1-1	NA	TGCGCCAGCAGCTATGACGGACAGCTGAACACTGAAGCTTTCTTT	CASSYDGQLNTEAFF